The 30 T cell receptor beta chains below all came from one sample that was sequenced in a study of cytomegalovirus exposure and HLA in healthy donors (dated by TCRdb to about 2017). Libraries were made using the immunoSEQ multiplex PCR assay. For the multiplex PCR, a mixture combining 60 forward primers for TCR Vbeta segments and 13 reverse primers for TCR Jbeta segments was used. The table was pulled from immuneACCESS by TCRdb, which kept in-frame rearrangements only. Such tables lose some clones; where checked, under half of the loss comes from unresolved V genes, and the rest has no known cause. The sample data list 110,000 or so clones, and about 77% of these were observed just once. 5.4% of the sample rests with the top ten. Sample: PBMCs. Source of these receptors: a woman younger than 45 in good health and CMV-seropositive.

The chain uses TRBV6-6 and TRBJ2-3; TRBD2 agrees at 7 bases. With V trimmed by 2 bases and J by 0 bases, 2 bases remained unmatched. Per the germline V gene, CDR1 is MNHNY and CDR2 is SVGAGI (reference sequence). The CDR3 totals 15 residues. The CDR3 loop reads CASSYPSGSTDTQYF. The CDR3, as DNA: TGTGCCAGCAGTTACCCTAGCGGAAGCACAGATACGCAGTATTTT.

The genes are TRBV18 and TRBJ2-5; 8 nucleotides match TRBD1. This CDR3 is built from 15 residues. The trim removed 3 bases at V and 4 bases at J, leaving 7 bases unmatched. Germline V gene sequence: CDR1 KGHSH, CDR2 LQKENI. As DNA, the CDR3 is TGTGCCAGCTCACCTGGCAGGGGGCTCTTAGAGACCCAGTACTTC. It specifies CASSPGRGLLETQYF. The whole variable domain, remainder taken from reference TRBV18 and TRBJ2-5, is NAGVMQNPRHLVRRRGQEARLRCSPMKGHSHVYWYRQLPEEGLKFMVYLQKENIIDESGMPKERFSAEFPKEGPSILRIQQVVRGDSAAYFCASSPGRGLLETQYFGPGTRLLVL.

CDR3: CASSLLGQGGTDTQYF. The CDR3, as DNA: TGTGCCAGCAGCTTGTTAGGACAGGGGGGGACAGATACGCAGTATTTT. The chain employs TRBV7-9 and TRBJ2-3; TRBD1 matches 10 bases. The V segment lost 3 bases and the J segment 3 bases; nucleotides outside the gene matches: 6. The CDR3 runs 16 residues. Germline V gene lookup returns CDR1 SEHNR and CDR2 FQNEAQ (reference sequence).

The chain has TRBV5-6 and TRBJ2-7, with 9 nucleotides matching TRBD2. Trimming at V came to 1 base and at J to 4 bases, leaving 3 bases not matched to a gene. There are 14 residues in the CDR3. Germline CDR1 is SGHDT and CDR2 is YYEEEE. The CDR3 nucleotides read TGTGCCAGCAGCTTGCTAGCGGGACCTTACGAGCAGTACTTC. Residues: CASSLLAGPYEQYF.

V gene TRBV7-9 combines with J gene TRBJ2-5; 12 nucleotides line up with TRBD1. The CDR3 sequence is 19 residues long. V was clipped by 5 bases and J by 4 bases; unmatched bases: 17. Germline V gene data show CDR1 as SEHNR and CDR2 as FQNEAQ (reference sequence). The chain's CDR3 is CASSLPRDRGQVLGETQYF. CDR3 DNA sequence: TGTGCCAGCAGCCTGCCCCGGGACAGGGGGCAAGTATTAGGAGAGACCCAGTACTTC.

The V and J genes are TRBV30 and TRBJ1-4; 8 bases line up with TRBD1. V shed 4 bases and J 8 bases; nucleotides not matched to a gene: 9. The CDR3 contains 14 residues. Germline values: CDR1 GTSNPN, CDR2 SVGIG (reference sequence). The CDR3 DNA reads TGTGCCTGGAACCTCAGGGGGCCAGGAGAAAAACTGTTTTTT. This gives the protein CAWNLRGPGEKLFF.

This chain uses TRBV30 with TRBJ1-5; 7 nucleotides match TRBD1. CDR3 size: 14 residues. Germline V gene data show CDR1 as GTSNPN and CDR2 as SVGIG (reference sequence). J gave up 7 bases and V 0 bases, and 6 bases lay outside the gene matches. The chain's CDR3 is CAWSVGTVNQPQHF. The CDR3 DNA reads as TGTGCCTGGAGTGTGGGGACAGTAAACCAGCCCCAGCATTTT.

The CDR3 DNA is TGTGCCAGCAGCTTGGGACAAGGGGCTCAAGAGACCCAGTACTTC. It specifies CASSLGQGAQETQYF. The chain recombines TRBV5-8 with TRBJ2-5; maybe TRBD1 (5 bases). CDR3 length equals 15 residues. CDR1 SGHTS and CDR2 YDEGEE come from the germline V gene. Trimming cost V 0 bases and J 2 bases, with 11 bases left between them.

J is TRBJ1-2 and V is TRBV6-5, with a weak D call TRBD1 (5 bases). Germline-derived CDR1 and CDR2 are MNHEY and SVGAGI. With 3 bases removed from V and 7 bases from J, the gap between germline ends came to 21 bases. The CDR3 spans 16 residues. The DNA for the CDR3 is TGTGCCAGCAGTTATAGTGGTGGTGGCGGGACGGCTGGCTACACCTTC. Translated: CASSYSGGGGTAGYTF.

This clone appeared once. In DNA, the CDR3 is TGCGCCAGCAGCCAAGGCCGAGGCGGGGGGGCATCCAAAAACATTCAGTACTTC. Amino acid sequence: CASSQGRGGGASKNIQYF. The rearrangement links TRBV4-1 to TRBJ2-4; TRBD2 matches at 9 bases. V was clipped by 1 base and J by 2 bases; unmatched bases: 9. The CDR3 is 18 residues long. The germline gives CDR1 MGHRA, CDR2 YSYEKL.

The DNA for the CDR3 is TGTGCCAGTGCTAGCGATAGCTCCTACAATGAGCAGTTCTTC. It codes for CASASDSSYNEQFF. The rearrangement links TRBV19 to TRBJ2-1; D is perhaps TRBD2 (6 bases). CDR1 is LNHDA, CDR2 SQIVND, per germline (reference sequence). The CDR3 runs to 14 residues. Trimming left V 8 bases short and J 0 bases short, with 11 bases between.

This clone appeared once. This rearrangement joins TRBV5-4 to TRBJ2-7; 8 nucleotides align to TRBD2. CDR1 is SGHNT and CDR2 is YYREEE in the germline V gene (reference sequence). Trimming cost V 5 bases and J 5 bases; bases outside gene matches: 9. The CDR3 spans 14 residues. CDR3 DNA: TGTGCCAGCAGAGGAGTCAGCGGGAGTAACGAGCAGTACTTC. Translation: CASRGVSGSNEQYF.

CDR3 amino acids: CASSAGETEKLFF. The CDR3 DNA reads as TGTGCCAGCAGCGCAGGGGAGACAGAAAAACTGTTTTTT. The J gene is TRBJ1-4, the V gene TRBV9, with D possibly TRBD1 on 6 matching bases. The CDR3 runs 13 residues. Germline-derived CDR1 and CDR2 are SGDLS and YYNGEE. V was pared by 3 bases and J by 8 bases, with 11 bases between.

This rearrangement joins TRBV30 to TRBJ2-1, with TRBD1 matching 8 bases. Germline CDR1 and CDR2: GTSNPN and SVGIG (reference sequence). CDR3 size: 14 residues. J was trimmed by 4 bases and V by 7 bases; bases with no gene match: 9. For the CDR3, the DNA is TGTGCCTCCTCCGGGACAGGATCTTACAATGAGCAGTTCTTC. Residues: CASSGTGSYNEQFF.

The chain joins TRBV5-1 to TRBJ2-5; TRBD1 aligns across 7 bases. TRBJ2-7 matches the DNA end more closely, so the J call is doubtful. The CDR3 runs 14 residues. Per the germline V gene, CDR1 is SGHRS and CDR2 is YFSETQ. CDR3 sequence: CASSLGDSSIEQYF. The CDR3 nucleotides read TGCGCCAGCAGCCTAGGGGACAGTTCGATCGAGCAGTACTTC.

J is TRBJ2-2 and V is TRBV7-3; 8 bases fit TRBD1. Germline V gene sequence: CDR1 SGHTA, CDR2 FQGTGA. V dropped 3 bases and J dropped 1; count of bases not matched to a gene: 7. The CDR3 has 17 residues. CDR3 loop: CASSFPPGQENTGELFF. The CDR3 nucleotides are TGTGCCAGCAGCTTCCCCCCGGGACAGGAGAACACCGGGGAGCTGTTTTTT. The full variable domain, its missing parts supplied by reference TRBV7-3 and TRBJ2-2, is GAGVSQTPSNKVTEKGKYVELRCDPISGHTALYWYRQSLGQGPEFLIYFQGTGAADDSGLPNDRFFAVRPEGSVSTLKIQRTERGDSAVYLCASSFPPGQENTGELFFGEGSRLTVL.

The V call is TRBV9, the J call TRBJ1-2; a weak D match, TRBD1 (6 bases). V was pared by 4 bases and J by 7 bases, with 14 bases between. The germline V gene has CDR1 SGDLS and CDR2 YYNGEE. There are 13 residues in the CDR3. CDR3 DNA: TGTGCCAGCAGCACAGGGACATGGCCTGGCTACACCTTC. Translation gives CASSTGTWPGYTF.

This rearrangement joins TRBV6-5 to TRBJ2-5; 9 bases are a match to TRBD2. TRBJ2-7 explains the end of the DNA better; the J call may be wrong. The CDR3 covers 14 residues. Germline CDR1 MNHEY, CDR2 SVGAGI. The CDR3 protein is CASSSSGETYEQYF. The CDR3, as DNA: TGTGCCAGCAGTTCTAGCGGGGAAACCTACGAGCAGTACTTC.

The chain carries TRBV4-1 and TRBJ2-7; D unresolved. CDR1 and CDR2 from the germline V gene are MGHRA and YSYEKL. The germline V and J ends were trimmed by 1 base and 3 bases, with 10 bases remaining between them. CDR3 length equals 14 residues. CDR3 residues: CASSQVKEYYEQYF. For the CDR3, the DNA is TGCGCCAGCAGCCAAGTGAAGGAGTACTACGAGCAGTACTTC.

CDR3 DNA sequence: TGTGCCAGCAAGCCGGGACAGGGTATTGGGTCTGGAAACACCATATATTTT. It specifies CASKPGQGIGSGNTIYF. The genes are TRBV7-8 and TRBJ1-3; 9 nucleotides match TRBD1. CDR1 is SGHVS and CDR2 is FQNEAQ in the germline V gene. The V and J ends lost 7 bases and 1 base, in that order; junction bases with no gene match: 11. This CDR3 is built from 17 residues.

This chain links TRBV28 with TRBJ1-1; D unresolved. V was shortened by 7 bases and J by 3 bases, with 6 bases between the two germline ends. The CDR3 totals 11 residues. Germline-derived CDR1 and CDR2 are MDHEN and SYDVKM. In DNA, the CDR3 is TGTGCCAGCATCTCAGACACTGAAGCTTTCTTT. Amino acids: CASISDTEAFF.

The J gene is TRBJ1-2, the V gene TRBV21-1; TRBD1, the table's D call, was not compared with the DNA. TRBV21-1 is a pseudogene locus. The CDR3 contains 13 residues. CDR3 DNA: TGTGCCAGCATCAAAAACAGATACTATGGCTACACCTTC. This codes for CASIKNRYYGYTF.

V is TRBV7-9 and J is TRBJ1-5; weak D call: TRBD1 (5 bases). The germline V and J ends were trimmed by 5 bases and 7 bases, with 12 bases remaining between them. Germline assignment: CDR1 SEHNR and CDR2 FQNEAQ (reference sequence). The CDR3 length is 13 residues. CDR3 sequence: CASSPQGGQPQHF. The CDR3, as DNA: TGTGCCAGCAGCCCGCAGGGAGGACAGCCCCAGCATTTT.

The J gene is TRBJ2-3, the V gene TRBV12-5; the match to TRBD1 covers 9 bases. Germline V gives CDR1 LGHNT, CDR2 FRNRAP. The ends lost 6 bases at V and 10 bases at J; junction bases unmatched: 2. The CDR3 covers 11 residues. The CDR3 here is CASGDRGAQYF. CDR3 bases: TGTGCTAGTGGCGACAGGGGGGCGCAGTATTTT.

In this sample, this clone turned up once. The CDR3 DNA sequence: TGTGCCAGCAGTTACGGCCGGGGAGGAGAGACCCAGTACTTC. Its translation: CASSYGRGGETQYF. This chain connects TRBV6-5 to TRBJ2-5; a weak D match, TRBD2 (6 bases). In germline, CDR1 is MNHEY, CDR2 SVGAGI. CDR3 length: 14 residues. Trimming cost V 2 bases and J 4 bases, with 11 bases left between them.

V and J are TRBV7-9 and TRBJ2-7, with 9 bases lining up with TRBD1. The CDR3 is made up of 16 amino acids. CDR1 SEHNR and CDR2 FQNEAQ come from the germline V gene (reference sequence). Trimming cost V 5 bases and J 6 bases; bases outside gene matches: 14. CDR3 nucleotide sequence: TGTGCCAGCAGCCCGCCGGCCGGGACAGGGTTTTTCGAGCAGTACTTC. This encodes CASSPPAGTGFFEQYF.

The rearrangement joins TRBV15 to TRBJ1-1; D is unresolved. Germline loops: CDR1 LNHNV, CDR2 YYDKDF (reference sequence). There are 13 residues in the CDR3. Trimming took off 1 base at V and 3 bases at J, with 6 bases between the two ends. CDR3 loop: CATSRAMYTEAFF. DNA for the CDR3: TGTGCCACCAGCAGAGCCATGTACACTGAAGCTTTCTTT.

The CDR3, as DNA: TGTGCCAGCAGTGCCGGGACAGGGGTTGGAAACACCATATATTTT. This sequence encodes CASSAGTGVGNTIYF. V gene TRBV2 combines with J gene TRBJ1-3; 10 nucleotides agree with TRBD1. This CDR3 has 15 residues. J lost 3 bases, V lost 4 bases, and 3 bases had no gene match. Germline-derived CDR1 and CDR2 are SNHLY and FYNNEI.

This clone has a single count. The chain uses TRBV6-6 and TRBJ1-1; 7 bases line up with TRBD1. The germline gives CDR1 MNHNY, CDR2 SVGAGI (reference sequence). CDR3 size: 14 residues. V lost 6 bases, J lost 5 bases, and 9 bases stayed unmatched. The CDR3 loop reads CASRKGGARTEAFF. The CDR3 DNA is TGTGCCAGCAGAAAAGGGGGCGCCAGAACTGAAGCTTTCTTT.

The CDR3 here is CAWSPKGGSGQPQHF. The CDR3 DNA reads TGTGCCTGGAGTCCCAAAGGGGGCTCGGGACAGCCCCAGCATTTT. The chain recombines TRBV30 with TRBJ1-5; TRBD1 agrees at 7 bases. This CDR3 spans 15 amino acids. Germline V gives CDR1 GTSNPN, CDR2 SVGIG (reference sequence). The ends lost 2 bases at V and 7 bases at J; junction bases unmatched: 11.